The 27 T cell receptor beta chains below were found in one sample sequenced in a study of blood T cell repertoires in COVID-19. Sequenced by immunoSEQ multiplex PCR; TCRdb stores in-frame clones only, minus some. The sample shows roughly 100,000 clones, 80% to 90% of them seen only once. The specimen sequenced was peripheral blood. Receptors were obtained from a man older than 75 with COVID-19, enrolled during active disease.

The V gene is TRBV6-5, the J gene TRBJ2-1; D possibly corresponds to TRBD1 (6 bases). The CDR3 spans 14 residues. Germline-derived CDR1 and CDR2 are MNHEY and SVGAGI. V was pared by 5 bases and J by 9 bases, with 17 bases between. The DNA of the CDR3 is TGTGCCAGCAGTCCGGGACACGATTTTGCTGAGCAGTTCTTC. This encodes CASSPGHDFAEQFF.

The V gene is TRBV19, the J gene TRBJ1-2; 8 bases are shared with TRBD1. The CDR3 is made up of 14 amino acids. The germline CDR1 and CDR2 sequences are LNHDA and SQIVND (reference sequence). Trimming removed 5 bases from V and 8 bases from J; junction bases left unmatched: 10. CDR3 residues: CASSLRTGQYGYTF. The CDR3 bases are TGTGCCAGTAGTCTCCGGACAGGGCAGTACGGCTACACCTTC.

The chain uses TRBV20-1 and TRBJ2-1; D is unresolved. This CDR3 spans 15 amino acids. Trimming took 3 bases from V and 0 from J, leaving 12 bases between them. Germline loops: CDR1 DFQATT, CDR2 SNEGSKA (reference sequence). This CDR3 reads CSASPAWSSYNEQFF. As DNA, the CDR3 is TGCAGTGCTAGTCCCGCATGGAGCTCCTACAATGAGCAGTTCTTC.

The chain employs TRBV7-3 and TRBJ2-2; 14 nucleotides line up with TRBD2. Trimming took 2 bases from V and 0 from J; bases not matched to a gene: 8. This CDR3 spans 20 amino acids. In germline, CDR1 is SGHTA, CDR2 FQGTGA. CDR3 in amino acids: CASSLAPGTSGRTNTGELFF. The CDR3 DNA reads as TGTGCCAGCAGCTTAGCCCCTGGGACTAGCGGGAGAACGAACACCGGGGAGCTGTTTTTT.

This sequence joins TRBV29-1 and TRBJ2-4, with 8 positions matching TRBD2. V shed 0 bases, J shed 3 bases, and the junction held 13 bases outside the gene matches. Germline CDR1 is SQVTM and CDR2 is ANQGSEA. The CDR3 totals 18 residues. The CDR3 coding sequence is TGCAGCGTTGAAGACCGGGGGGCTAGCGGGCGGGGCAAAAACATTCAGTACTTC. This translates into CSVEDRGASGRGKNIQYF.

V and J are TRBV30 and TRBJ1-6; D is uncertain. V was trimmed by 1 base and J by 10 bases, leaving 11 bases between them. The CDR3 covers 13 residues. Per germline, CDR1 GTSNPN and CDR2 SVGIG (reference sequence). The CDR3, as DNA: TGTGCCTGGAGTGCGGGGATTAGCTCACCCCTCCACTTT. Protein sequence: CAWSAGISSPLHF.

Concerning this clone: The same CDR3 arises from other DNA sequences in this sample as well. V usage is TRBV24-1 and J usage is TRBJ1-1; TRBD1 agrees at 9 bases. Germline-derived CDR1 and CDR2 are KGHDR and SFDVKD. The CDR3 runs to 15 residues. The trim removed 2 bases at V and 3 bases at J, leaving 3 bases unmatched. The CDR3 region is CATSDSRTGDTEAFF. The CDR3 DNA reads TGTGCCACCAGTGATTCCAGGACAGGGGACACTGAAGCTTTCTTT.

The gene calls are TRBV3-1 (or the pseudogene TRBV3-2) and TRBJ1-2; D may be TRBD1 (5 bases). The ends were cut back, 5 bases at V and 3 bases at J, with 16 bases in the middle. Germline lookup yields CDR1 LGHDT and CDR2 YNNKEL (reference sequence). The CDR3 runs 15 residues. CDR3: CASSSGLPRDYGYTF. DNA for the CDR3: TGTGCCAGCAGCAGCGGGCTCCCCAGGGACTATGGCTACACCTTC.

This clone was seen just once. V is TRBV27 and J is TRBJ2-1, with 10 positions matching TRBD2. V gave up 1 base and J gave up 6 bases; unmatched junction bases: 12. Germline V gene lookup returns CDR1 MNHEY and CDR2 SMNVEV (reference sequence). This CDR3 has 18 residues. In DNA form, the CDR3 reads TGTGCCAGCAGTTTATTCTCGGTTAGGACTAGCGGTATCAATGAGCAGTTCTTC. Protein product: CASSLFSVRTSGINEQFF.

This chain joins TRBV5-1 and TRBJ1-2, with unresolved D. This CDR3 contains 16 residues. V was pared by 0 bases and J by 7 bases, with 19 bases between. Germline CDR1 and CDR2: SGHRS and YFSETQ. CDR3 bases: TGCGCCAGCAGCTTGGAGAGGACTCACGAAGCCGGTGGCTACACCTTC. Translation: CASSLERTHEAGGYTF. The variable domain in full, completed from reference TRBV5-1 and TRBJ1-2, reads KAGVTQTPRYLIKTRGQQVTLSCSPISGHRSVSWYQQTPGQGLQFLFEYFSETQRNKGNFPGRFSGRQFSNSRSEMNVSTLELGDSALYLCASSLERTHEAGGYTFGSGTRLTVV.

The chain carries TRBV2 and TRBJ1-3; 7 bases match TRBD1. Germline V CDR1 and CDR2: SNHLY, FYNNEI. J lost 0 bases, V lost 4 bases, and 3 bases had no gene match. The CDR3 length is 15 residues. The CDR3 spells CASSVGQSSGNTIYF. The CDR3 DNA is TGTGCCAGCAGTGTGGGACAGAGCTCTGGAAACACCATATATTTT.

Here the CDR3 DNA reads TGCAGCGTTAGCGGACAGGGGTATGGAGAAAAACTGTTTTTT. As protein: CSVSGQGYGEKLFF. The rearrangement links TRBV29-1 to TRBJ1-4; TRBD1 matches at 9 bases. CDR3 length: 14 amino acids. Germline CDR1 reads SQVTM; CDR2 reads ANQGSEA. V gave up 5 bases and J gave up 8 bases; unmatched junction bases: 9.

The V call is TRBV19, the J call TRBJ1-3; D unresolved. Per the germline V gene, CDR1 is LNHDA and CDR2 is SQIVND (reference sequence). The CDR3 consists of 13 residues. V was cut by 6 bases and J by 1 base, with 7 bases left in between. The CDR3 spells CASSPQSGNTIYF. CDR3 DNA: TGTGCCAGTAGCCCCCAATCTGGAAACACCATATATTTT.

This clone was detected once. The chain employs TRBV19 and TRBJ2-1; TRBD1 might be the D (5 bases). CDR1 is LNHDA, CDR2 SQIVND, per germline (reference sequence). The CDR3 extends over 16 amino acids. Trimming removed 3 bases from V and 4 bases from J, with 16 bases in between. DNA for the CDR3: TGTGCCAGTAGTATGAAGGGGCGTAACCCGTACAATGAGCAGTTCTTC. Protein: CASSMKGRNPYNEQFF.

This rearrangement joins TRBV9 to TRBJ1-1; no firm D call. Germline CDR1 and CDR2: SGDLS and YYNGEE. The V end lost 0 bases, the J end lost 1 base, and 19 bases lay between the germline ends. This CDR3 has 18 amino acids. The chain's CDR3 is CASSVAAEKTVKNTEAFF. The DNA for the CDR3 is TGTGCCAGCAGCGTAGCAGCGGAGAAAACAGTAAAGAACACTGAAGCTTTCTTT.

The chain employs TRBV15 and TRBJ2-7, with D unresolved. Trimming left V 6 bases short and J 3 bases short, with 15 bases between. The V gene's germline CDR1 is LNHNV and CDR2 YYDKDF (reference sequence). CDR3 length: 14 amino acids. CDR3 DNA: TGTGCCACCAGGAGGAGCCAGACGGACTACGAGCAGTACTTC. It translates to CATRRSQTDYEQYF.

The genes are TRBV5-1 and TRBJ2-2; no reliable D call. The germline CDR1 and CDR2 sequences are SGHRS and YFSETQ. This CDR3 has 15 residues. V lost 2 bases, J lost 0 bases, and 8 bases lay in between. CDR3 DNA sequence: TGCGCCAGCAGCTTAAGCCAAGCGAACACCGGGGAGCTGTTTTTT. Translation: CASSLSQANTGELFF.

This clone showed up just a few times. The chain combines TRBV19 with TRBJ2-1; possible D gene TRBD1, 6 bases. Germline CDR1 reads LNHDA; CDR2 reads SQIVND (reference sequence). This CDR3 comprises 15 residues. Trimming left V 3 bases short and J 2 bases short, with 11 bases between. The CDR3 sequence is CASSIEGVAYNEQFF. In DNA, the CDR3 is TGTGCCAGTAGTATTGAGGGGGTGGCCTACAATGAGCAGTTCTTC.

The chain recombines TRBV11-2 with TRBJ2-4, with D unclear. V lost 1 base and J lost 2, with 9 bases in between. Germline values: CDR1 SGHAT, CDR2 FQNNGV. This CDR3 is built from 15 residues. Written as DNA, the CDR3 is TGTGCCAGCAGCTTAGGTCAGGTGACCAAAAACATTCAGTACTTC. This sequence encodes CASSLGQVTKNIQYF.

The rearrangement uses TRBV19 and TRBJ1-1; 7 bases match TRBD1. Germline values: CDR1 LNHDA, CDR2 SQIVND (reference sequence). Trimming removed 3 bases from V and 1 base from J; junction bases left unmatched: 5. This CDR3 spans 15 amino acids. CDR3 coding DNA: TGTGCCAGTAGTATCACAGGGGCCGCGAACACTGAAGCTTTCTTT. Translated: CASSITGAANTEAFF.

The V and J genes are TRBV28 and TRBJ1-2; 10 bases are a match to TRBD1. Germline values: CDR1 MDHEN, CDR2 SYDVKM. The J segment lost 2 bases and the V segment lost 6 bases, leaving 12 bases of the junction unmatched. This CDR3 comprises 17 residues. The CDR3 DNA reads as TGTGCCAGCAGCGCCGGTGCCGGGACAGGGGCCAACTATGGCTACACCTTC. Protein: CASSAGAGTGANYGYTF.

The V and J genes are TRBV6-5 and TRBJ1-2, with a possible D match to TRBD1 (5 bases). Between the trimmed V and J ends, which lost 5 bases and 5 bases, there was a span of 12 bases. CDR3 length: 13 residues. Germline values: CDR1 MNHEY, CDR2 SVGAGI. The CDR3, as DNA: TGTGCCAGCAGTCCCCGACAGTATTATGGCTACACCTTC. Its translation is CASSPRQYYGYTF.

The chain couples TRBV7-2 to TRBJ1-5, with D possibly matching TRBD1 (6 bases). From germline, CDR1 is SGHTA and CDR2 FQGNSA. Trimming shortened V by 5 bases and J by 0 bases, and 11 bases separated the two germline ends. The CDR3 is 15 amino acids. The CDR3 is CASSEDRDSNQPQHF. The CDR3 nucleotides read TGTGCCAGCAGCGAGGACAGAGATAGCAATCAGCCCCAGCATTTT.

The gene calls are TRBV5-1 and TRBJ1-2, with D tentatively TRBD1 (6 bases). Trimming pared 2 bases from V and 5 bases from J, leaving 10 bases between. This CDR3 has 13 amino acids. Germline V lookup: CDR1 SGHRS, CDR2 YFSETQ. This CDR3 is CASSLQGEYGYTF. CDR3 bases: TGCGCCAGCAGCTTACAGGGAGAATATGGCTACACCTTC.

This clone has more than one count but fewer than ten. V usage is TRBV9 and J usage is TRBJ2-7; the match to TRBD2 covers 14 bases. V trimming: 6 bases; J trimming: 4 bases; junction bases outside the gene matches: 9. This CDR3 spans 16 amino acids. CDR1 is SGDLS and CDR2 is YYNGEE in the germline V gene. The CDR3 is CASTPGGTSGSYEQYF. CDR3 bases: TGTGCCAGCACCCCAGGAGGGACTAGCGGGAGTTACGAGCAGTACTTC.

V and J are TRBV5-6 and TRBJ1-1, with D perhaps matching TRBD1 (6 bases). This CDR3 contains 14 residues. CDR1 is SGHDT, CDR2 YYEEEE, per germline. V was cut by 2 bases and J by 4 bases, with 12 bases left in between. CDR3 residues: CASSFLDSATEAFF. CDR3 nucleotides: TGTGCCAGCAGCTTCTTGGACAGTGCCACTGAAGCTTTCTTT. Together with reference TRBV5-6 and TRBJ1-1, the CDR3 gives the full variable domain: DAGVTQSPTHLIKTRGQQVTLRCSPKSGHDTVSWYQQALGQGPQFIFQYYEEEERQRGNFPDRFSGHQFPNYSSELNVNALLLGDSALYLCASSFLDSATEAFFGQGTRLTVV.

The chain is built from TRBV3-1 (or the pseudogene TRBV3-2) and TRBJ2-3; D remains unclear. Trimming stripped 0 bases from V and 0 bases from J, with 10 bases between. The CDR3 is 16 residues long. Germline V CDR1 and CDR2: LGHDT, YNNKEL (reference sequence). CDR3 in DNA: TGTGCCAGCAGCCAAGAGAACACCGCTAGCACAGATACGCAGTATTTT. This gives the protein CASSQENTASTDTQYF.